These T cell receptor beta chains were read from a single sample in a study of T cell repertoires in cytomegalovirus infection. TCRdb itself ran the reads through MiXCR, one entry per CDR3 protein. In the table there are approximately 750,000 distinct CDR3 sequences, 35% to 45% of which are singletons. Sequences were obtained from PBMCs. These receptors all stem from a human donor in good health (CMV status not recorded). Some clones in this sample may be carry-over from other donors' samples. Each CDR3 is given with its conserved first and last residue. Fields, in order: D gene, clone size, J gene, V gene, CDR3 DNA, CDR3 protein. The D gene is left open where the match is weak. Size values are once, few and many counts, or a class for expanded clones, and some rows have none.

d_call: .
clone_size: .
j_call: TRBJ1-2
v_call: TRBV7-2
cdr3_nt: TGTGCCAGCAGCTTAGGGTGGGACAACGGCTACACCTTC
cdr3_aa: CASSLGWDNGYTF

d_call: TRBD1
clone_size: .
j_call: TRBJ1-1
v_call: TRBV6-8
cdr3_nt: TGTGCCAGCACCTCGACAGGGGGCTCTTACACTGAAGCTTTCTTT
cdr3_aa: CASTSTGGSYTEAFF

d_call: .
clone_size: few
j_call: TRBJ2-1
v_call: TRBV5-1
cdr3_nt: TGCGCCAGCAGCTTGGACAGGGAGGATGAGCAGTTCTTC
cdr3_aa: CASSLDREDEQFF

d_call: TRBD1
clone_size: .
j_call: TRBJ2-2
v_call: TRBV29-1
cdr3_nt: TGCAGCGTTGGACAGGGGATAGTCTCTGGGGAGCTGTTTTTT
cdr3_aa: CSVGQGIVSGELFF

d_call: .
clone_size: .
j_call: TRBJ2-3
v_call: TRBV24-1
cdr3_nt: TGTGCCACCATTGATACGGACAGCCACACAGATACGCAGTATTTT
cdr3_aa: CATIDTDSHTDTQYF

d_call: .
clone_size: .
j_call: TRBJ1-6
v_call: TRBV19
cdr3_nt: TGTGCCAGTAGTATAGAATACGACAGCCCTAATTCACCCCTCCACTTT
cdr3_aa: CASSIEYDSPNSPLHF

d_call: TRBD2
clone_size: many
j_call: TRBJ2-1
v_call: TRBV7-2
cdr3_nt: TGTGCCAGCAGCCCCATCGGGGGGTATGAGCAGTTCTTC
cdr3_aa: CASSPIGGYEQFF

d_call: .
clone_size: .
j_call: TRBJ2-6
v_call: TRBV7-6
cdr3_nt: TGTGCCAGCAGCTTATCCCAGGGTGCGGGGGCCAACGTCCTGACTTTC
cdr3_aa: CASSLSQGAGANVLTF

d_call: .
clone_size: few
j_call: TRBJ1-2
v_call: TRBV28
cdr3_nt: TGTGCCAGCAGTTTATACAGCGATTATGGCTACACCTTC
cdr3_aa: CASSLYSDYGYTF

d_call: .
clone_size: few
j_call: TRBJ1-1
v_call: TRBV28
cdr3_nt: TGTGCCAGCATTGAGGCGGCGAACACTGAAGCTTTCTTT
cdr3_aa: CASIEAANTEAFF

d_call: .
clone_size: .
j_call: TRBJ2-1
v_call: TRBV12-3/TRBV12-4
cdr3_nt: TGTGCCAGCAGTTTTATCGGCGGGATCTCCTACAATGAGCAGTTCTTC
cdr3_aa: CASSFIGGISYNEQFF

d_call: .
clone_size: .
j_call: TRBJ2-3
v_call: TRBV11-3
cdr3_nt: TGTGCCAGCAGCTTAGATCTGTTACGGGAATACACAGATACGCAGTATTTT
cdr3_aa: CASSLDLLREYTDTQYF

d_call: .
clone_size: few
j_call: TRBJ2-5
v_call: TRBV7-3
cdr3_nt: TGTGCCAGCAGCCAAGGGGGATGGGACCAAGAGACCCAGTACTTC
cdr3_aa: CASSQGGWDQETQYF

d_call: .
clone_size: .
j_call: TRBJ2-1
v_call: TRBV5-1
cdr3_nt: TGCGCCAGCAGCAGAACAGGGGAGGAAAACAATGAGCAGTTCTTC
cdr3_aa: CASSRTGEENNEQFF

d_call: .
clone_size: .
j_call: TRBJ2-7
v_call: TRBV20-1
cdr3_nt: TGCAGTGCGGGGGTGTCCTACGAGCAGTACTTC
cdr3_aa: CSAGVSYEQYF

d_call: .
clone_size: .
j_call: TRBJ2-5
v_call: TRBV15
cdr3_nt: TGTGCCACCAGCAGAGATGAGGGGGGGGAAGAGACCCAGTACTTC
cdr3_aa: CATSRDEGGEETQYF

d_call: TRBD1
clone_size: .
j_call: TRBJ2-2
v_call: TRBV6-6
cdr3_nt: TGTGCCAGCAGTGGAACCCTGACAGGGGTCGGGGAGCTGTTTTTT
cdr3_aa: CASSGTLTGVGELFF

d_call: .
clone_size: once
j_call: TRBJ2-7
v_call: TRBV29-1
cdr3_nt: TGCAGCGTTGGACAGGGAGGTCCTAACGAGCAGTACTTC
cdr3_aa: CSVGQGGPNEQYF

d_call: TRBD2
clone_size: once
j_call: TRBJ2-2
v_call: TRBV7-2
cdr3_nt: TGTGCCAGCAGCTTGGCCGGGGGGGACGTGGGAGGGGTGCTGTTTTTT
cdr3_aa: CASSLAGGDVGGVLFF

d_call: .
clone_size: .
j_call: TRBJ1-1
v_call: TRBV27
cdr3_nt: TGTGCCAGCAGTACCGGGGACTACAGGCACACTGAAGCTTTCTTT
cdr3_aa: CASSTGDYRHTEAFF

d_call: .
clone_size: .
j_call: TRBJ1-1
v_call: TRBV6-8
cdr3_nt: TGTGCCAGCAGTGGACGGGACCTTAACACTGAAGCTTTCTTT
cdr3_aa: CASSGRDLNTEAFF

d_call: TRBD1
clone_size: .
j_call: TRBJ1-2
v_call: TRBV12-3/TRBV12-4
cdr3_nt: TGTGCCAGCAGTCTGCGGGACAGGGCTTCAGGCTACACCTTC
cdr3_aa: CASSLRDRASGYTF

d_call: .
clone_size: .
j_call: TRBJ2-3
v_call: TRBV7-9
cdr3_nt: TGTGCCAGCAGCTCGCTACAGAGTTACACATATACGCAGTATTTT
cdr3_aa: CASSSLQSYTYTQYF

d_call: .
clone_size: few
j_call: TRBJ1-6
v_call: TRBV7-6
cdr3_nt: TGTGCCAGCAGCCCAGTAGGTTGGGGATTGTCCAATTCACCCCTCCACTTT
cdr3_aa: CASSPVGWGLSNSPLHF

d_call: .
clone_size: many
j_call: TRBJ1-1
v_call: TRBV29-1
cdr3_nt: TGCAGCGTTGAAGGTTCAGAGGGCGGGGGCACTGAAGCTTTCTTT
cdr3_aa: CSVEGSEGGGTEAFF

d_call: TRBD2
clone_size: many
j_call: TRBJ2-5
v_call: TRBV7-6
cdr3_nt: TGTGCCAGCGAAGGGACTAGCGGGAGGTTGGGAGGAGAGACCCAGTACTTC
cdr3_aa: CASEGTSGRLGGETQYF

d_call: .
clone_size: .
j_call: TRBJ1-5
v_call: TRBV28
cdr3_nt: TGTGACAGCAGCACACGACAGGCTGGGAATCAGCCCCAGCATTTT
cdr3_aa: CDSSTRQAGNQPQHF

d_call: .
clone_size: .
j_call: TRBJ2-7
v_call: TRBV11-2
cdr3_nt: TGTGCCAGCAGCTCACCCCGGGACGGCGAGCAGTACTTC
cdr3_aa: CASSSPRDGEQYF